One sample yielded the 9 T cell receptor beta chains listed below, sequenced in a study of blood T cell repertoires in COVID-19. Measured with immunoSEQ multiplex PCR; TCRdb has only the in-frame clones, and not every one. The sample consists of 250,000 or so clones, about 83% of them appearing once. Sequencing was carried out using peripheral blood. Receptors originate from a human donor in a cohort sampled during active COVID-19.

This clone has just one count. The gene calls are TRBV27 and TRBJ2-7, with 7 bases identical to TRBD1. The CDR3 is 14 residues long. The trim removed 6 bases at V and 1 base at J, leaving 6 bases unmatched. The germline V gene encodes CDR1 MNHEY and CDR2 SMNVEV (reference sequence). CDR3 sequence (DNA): TGTGCCAGCAGGACAGGGTTATCATCCTACGAGCAGTACTTC. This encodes CASRTGLSSYEQYF.

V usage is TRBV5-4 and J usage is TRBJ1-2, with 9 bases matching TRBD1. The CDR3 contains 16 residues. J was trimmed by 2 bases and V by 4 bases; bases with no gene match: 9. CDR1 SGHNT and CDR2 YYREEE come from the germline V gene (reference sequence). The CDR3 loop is CASSPQGAGENYGYTF. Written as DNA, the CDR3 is TGTGCCAGCAGCCCACAGGGGGCGGGTGAAAACTATGGCTACACCTTC.

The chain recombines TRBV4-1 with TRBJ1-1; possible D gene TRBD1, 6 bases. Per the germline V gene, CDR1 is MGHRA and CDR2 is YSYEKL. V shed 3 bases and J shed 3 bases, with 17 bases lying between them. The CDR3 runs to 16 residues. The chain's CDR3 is CASSQRDTLSDTEAFF. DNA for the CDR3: TGCGCCAGCAGCCAGAGGGACACACTATCAGACACTGAAGCTTTCTTT.

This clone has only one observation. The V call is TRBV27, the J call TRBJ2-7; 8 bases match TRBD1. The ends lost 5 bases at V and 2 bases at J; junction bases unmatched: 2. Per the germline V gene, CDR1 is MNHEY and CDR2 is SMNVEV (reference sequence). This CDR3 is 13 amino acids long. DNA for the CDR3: TGTGCCAGCAGTCCGACAGGGGCCTACGAGCAGTACTTC. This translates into CASSPTGAYEQYF.

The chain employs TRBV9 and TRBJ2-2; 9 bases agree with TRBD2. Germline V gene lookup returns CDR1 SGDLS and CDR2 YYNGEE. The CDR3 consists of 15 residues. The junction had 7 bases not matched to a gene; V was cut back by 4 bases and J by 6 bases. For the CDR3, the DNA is TGTGCCAGCAGCCTCCAGCGGGGGGCCCCCGGGGAGCTGTTTTTT. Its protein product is CASSLQRGAPGELFF.

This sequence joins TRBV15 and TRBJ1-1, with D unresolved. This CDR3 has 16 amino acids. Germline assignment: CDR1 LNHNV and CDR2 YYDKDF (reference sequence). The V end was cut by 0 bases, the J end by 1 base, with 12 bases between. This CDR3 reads CATSRDPTRGNTEAFF. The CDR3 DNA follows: TGTGCCACCAGCAGAGATCCGACACGGGGGAACACTGAAGCTTTCTTT.

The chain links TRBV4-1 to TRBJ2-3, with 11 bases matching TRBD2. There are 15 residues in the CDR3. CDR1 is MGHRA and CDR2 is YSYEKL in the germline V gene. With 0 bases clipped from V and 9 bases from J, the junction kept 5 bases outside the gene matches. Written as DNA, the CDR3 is TGCGCCAGCAGCCAAGATTTACTAGCGGGAGTAACGCAGTATTTT. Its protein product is CASSQDLLAGVTQYF.

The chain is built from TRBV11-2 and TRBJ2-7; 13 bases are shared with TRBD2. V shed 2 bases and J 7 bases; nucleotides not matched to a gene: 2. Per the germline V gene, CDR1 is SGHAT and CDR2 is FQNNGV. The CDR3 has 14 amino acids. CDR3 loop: CASSLTSGRGEQYF. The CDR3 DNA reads TGTGCCAGCAGCTTAACTAGCGGGAGGGGGGAGCAGTACTTC.

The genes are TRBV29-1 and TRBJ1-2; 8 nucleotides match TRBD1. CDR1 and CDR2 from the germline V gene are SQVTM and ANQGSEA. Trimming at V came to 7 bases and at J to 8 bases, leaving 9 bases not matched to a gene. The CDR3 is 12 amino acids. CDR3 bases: TGCAGCGCAGGACAGGGAGGGCGAGGCTACACCTTC. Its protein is CSAGQGGRGYTF.